These T cell receptor beta chains were read from a single sample in a study of read filtering for tumor transcriptome and immune sequencing. TCRdb re-called the reads through MiXCR, storing one row per CDR3 protein. Of tens of thousands of distinct CDR3 sequences in the sample, roughly 19% are singletons; the top ten hold over 13%. Sequenced material: a population of CD138-negative cells sorted from bone marrow. These receptors came from a donor at least 40 years old with multiple myeloma. Both conserved end residues are part of each CDR3. The D gene is left open where the match is weak. The size field is filled for only some rows; it gives once, few, many or a size class.

j_call | d_call | clone_size | v_call | cdr3_aa | cdr3_nt
TRBJ1-1 | NA | many | TRBV19 | CASALDLNTEAFF | TGTGCCAGTGCCCTCGACCTGAACACTGAAGCTTTCTTT
TRBJ1-6 | TRBD1 | many | TRBV4-1 | CASSRNTGGTVSPLHF | TGCGCCAGCAGCCGCAATACAGGGGGCACGGTGTCACCCCTCCACTTT
TRBJ1-2 | TRBD1 | many | TRBV28 | CASRIQGLSYGYTF | TGTGCCAGCAGGATACAGGGGCTTAGCTATGGCTACACCTTC
TRBJ2-7 | NA | NA | TRBV29-1 | CSVVRGREQYF | TGCAGCGTTGTCCGGGGTCGTGAGCAGTACTTC
TRBJ2-7 | TRBD2 | few | TRBV13 | CTSSRRTSVYEQYF | TGTACCAGCAGCCGGCGGACTAGCGTATACGAGCAGTACTTC
TRBJ1-1 | NA | NA | TRBV12-3/TRBV12-4 | CASGNSPNPEASF | TGTGCCAGCGGGAACAGCCCAAACCCTGAAGCTTCCTTT
TRBJ1-1 | TRBD1 | many | TRBV7-2 | CASSPGGRNTEAFF | TGTGCCAGCAGCCCAGGGGGCAGGAACACTGAAGCTTTCTTT
TRBJ2-1 | NA | many | TRBV6-1 | CASSLWAGKGAGNEQFF | TGTGCCAGCAGTCTCTGGGCGGGAAAGGGGGCGGGCAATGAGCAGTTCTTC
TRBJ2-3 | TRBD2 | few | TRBV20-1 | CSALSSGGAPDTQYF | TGCAGTGCCCTCTCGAGCGGGGGGGCTCCAGATACGCAGTATTTT
TRBJ2-5 | NA | many | TRBV10-3 | CAISYKGQETQYF | TGTGCCATCAGTTACAAGGGGCAAGAGACCCAGTACTTC
TRBJ1-6 | NA | NA | TRBV5-5 | CASSLEQTGPNSPLHF | TGTGCCAGCAGCTTGGAGCAAACAGGACCTAATTCTCCCCTCCACTTT
TRBJ1-3 | NA | few | TRBV7-2 | CASSLSRTLYF | TGTGCCAGCAGCTTAAGCCGGACCCTATATTTT
TRBJ2-7 | NA | many | TRBV6-2/TRBV6-3 | CASSYSRAYEQYF | TGTGCCAGCAGTTACTCGAGGGCCTACGAGCAGTACTTC
TRBJ2-3 | TRBD1 | many | TRBV10-3 | CAISAGDRGTTDTQYF | TGTGCCATCAGTGCCGGGGACAGGGGAACCACAGATACGCAGTATTTT
TRBJ1-1 | TRBD1 | NA | TRBV7-3 | CASSPGQGQNIDAFF | TGTGCCAGCAGCCCAGGACAGGGGCAAAACATTGACGCTTTCTTT
TRBJ2-7 | TRBD2 | many | TRBV5-1 | CASSPLSSGGAYEQYF | TGCGCCAGCAGCCCCCTTAGTAGCGGGGGGGCCTACGAGCAGTACTTC
TRBJ2-7 | TRBD2 | many | TRBV7-2 | CASSLFAGGLYEQYF | TGTGCCAGCAGCTTATTCGCGGGGGGACTCTACGAGCAGTACTTC
TRBJ2-7 | TRBD1 | many | TRBV11-2 | CASRREGARSPYEQYF | TGTGCCAGCAGAAGAGAGGGGGCGAGGTCACCCTACGAGCAGTACTTC
TRBJ1-6 | TRBD1 | many | TRBV20-1 | CSAISDPGQGRSPLHF | TGCAGTGCCATATCTGACCCGGGACAGGGGCGCTCACCCCTCCACTTT
TRBJ2-1 | NA | medium-sized | TRBV11-2 | CASSLRLANYNEQFF | TGTGCCAGCAGCTTAAGGCTAGCGAACTACAATGAGCAGTTCTTC
TRBJ1-2 | NA | few | TRBV6-2/TRBV6-3 | CASSYSRGYTF | TGTGCCAGCAGTTATTCGAGAGGCTACACCTTC
TRBJ1-1 | NA | many | TRBV5-5 | CASSLAYGNTEAFF | TGTGCCAGCAGCTTGGCCTACGGGAACACTGAAGCTTTCTTT